This T cell receptor beta chain was obtained from a study of T-cell reconstitution after alpha-beta-depleted transplantation in children. To note about this clonotype: The antigen remains unidentified.

Germline-derived CDR1 and CDR2 are MNHEY and SVGEGT. V was pared by 5 bases and J by 2 bases, with 18 bases between. CDR3 length equals 16 residues. The library targeted TCRbeta and was prepared with unique molecular identifiers. TCRdb ran MiXCR on the PCR reads and lists one entry per CDR3 protein. Of around 300,000 distinct CDR3 sequences listed, approximately 7.3% are singletons. Study-wide points: Several hundred graft clones that had expanded were reportedly the source of alpha-beta T cells about two months after transplant. T-cell counts and diversity at one year following transplant were attributed mainly to newly produced T cells. The origin of high day-60 TCRbeta diversity in some patients lay in surviving recipient T cells and thymic progenitors.

The receptor was derived from a female patient aged 2-10 years who had a stem cell transplant for Fanconi anemia, so the T cells may come from the graft donor. The chain is built from TRBV6-2 or TRBV6-3 and TRBJ2-5; D gene ambiguous. The source material was peripheral blood, sampled 360 days after TCRalphabeta/CD19-depleted stem cell transplant. CDR3 in amino acids: CASSTPVGFLQETQYF. In nucleotides, the CDR3 is TGTGCCAGCAGTACGCCGGTCGGCTTCCTACAAGAGACCCAGTACTTC.